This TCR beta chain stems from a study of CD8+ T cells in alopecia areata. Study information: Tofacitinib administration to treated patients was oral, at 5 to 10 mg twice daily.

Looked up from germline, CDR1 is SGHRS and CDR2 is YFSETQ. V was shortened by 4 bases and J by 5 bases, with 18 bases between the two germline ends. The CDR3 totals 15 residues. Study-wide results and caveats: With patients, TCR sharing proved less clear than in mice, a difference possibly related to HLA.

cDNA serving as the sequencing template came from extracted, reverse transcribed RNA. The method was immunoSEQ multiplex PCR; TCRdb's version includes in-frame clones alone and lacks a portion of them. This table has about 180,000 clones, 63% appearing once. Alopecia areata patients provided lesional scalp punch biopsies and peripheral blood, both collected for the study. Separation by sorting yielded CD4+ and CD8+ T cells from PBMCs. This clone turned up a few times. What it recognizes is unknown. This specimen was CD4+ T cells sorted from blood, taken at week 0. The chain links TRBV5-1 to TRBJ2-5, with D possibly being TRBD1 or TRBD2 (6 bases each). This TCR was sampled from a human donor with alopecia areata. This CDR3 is CASSPRLGGLETQYF. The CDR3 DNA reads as TGCGCCAGCAGCCCACGCCTGGGGGGCTTGGAGACCCAGTACTTC.